This T cell receptor beta chain was documented in a study of control samples from healthy donors and cancer patients. CDR1 is MDHEN and CDR2 is SYDVKM in the germline V gene. This CDR3 is 16 amino acids long. Deletions cut 1 base from V and 0 bases from J, with 10 bases between. There are a few counts of this clone. Assay: immunoSEQ multiplex PCR; the TCRdb copy retains only in-frame clones and omits some. The data contain some 100,000 clones, more than 85% of them singletons. The sample consisted of blood. The rearrangement joins TRBV28 to TRBJ1-5; D gene unclear. This TCR came from a man in his thirties or forties in good health. DNA of the CDR3: TGTGCCAGCAGTTTATTCGGTCAGTATAGCAATCAGCCCCAGCATTTT. Translation gives CASSLFGQYSNQPQHF.